The 5 T cell receptor beta chains given below trace back to one sample, sequenced in a study of OX40 agonist ivuxolimab in advanced cancers. Clones were read by immunoSEQ multiplex PCR, and TCRdb kept only the in-frame ones, dropping some. The table records 24,000 or so clones, almost 80% of them present only once. The specimen was CD4+ or CD8+ T cells sorted from blood, collected in a trial of the OX40 agonist ivuxolimab. These receptors originate from an adult with an advanced solid tumor such as melanoma, head and neck, liver or kidney cancer.

V is TRBV5-1 and J is TRBJ2-3; D unresolved. The CDR3 consists of 13 residues. Trimming shortened V by 4 bases and J by 3 bases, and 9 bases separated the two germline ends. CDR1 and CDR2 from the germline V gene are SGHRS and YFSETQ. In DNA form, the CDR3 reads TGCGCCAGCAGCGTGGTAGATACAGATACGCAGTATTTT. It encodes CASSVVDTDTQYF.

The chain recombines TRBV6-6 with TRBJ1-2; the match to TRBD1 covers 8 bases. This CDR3 region has 14 residues. The trim removed 2 bases at V and 3 bases at J, leaving 2 bases unmatched. CDR1 and CDR2 from the germline V gene are MNHNY and SVGAGI (reference sequence). This CDR3 reads CASSYKTGDYGYTF. The CDR3, as DNA: TGTGCCAGCAGTTACAAGACAGGGGACTATGGCTACACCTTC.

The V gene is TRBV5-4, the J gene TRBJ2-2; D may be TRBD1 or TRBD2 (5 bases each). Germline assignment: CDR1 SGHNT and CDR2 YYREEE (reference sequence). Between the trimmed V and J ends, which lost 2 bases and 5 bases, there was a span of 10 bases. The CDR3 sequence is 14 residues long. In nucleotides, the CDR3 is TGTGCCAGCAGCTTTGAGGGGTGGACCGGGGAGCTGTTTTTT. Translating it yields CASSFEGWTGELFF.

The rearrangement uses TRBV5-6 and TRBJ2-2, with no clear D. Germline lookup yields CDR1 SGHDT and CDR2 YYEEEE. V was clipped by 2 bases and J by 2 bases, with 4 bases between them. This CDR3 region has 13 residues. The DNA for the CDR3 is TGTGCCAGCAGCTTAGGTAACACCGGGGAGCTGTTTTTT. Protein sequence: CASSLGNTGELFF.

The chain couples TRBV7-2 to TRBJ1-5; D is undetermined. There are 15 residues in the CDR3. Germline V gives CDR1 SGHTA, CDR2 FQGNSA. The V end was cut by 5 bases, the J end by 4 bases, with 15 bases between. This CDR3 is CASSLYHLNNQPQHF. The CDR3, as DNA: TGTGCCAGCAGCCTTTACCACTTAAATAATCAGCCCCAGCATTTT.